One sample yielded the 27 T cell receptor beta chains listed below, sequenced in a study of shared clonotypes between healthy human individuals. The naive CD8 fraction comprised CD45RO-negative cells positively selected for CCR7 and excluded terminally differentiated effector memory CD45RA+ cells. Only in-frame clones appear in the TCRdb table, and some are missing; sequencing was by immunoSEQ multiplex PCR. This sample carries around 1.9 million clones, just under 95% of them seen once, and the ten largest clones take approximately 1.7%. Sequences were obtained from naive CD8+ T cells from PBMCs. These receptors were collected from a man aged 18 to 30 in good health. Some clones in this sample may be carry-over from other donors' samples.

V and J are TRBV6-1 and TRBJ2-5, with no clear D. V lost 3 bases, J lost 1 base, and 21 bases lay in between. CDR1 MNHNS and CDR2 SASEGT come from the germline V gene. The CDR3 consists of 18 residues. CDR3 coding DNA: TGTGCCAGCAGTGAGGTGGTTCCGTCCTGGGTGGGCCAAGAGACCCAGTACTTC. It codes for CASSEVVPSWVGQETQYF.

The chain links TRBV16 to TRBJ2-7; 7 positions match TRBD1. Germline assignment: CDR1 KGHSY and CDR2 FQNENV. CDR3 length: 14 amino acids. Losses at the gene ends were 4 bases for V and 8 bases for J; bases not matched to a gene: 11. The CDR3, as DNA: TGTGCCAGCAGCCCCCGGGACAGCGCTGTGCAGCAGTACTTC. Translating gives CASSPRDSAVQQYF. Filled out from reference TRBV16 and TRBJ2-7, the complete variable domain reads GEEVAQTPKHLVRGEGQKAKLYCAPIKGHSYVFWYQQVLKNEFKFLISFQNENVFDETGMPKERFSAKCLPNSPCSLEIQATKLEDSAVYFCASSPRDSAVQQYFGPGTRLTVT.

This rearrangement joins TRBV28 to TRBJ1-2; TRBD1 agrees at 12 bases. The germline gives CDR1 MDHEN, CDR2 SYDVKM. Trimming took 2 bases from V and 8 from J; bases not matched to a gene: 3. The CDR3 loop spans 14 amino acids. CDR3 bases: TGTGCCAGCAGTTTAGTGGGACAGGGGGCCGGCTACACCTTC. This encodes CASSLVGQGAGYTF.

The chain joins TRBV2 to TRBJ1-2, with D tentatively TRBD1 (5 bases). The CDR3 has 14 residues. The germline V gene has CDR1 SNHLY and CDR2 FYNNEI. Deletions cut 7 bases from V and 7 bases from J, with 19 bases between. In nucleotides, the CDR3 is TGTGCCAGCACCGACGGGGGATTGTCCCGTGGCTACACCTTC. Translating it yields CASTDGGLSRGYTF.

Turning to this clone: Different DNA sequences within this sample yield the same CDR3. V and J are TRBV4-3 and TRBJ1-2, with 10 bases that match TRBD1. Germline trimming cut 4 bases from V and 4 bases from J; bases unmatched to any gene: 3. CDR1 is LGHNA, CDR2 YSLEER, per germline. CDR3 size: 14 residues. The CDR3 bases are TGCGCCAGCAGCCCCGGACAGGGGGGCTATGGCTACACCTTC. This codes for CASSPGQGGYGYTF.

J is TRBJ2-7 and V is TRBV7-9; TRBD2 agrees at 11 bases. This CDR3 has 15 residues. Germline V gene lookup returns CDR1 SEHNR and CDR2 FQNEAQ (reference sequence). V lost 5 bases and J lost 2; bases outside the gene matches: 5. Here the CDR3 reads CASSPGTSGTYEQYF. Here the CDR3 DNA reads TGTGCCAGCAGCCCTGGGACTAGCGGTACCTACGAGCAGTACTTC. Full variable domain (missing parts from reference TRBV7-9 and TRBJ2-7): DTGVSQNPRHKITKRGQNVTFRCDPISEHNRLYWYRQTLGQGPEFLTYFQNEAQLEKSRLLSDRFSAERPKGSFSTLEIQRTEQGDSAMYLCASSPGTSGTYEQYFGPGTRLTVT.

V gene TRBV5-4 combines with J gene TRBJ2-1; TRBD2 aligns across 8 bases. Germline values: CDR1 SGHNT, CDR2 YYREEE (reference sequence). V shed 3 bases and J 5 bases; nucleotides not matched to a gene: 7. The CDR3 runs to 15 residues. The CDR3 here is CASSWASGSNNEQFF. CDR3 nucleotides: TGTGCCAGCAGCTGGGCCAGCGGGAGTAACAATGAGCAGTTCTTC.

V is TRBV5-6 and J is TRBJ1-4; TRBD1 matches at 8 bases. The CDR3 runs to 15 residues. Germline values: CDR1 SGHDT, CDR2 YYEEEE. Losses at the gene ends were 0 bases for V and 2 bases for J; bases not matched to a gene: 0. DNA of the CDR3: TGTGCCAGCAGCTTGGACAGGGGGACTAATGAAAAACTGTTTTTT. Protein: CASSLDRGTNEKLFF.

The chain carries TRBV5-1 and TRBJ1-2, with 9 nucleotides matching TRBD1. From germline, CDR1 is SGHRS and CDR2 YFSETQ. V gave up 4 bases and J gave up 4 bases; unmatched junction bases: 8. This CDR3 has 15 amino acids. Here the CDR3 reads CASSQDRGPGYGYTF. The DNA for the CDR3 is TGCGCCAGCAGCCAGGACAGGGGTCCAGGCTATGGCTACACCTTC.

CDR3 sequence (DNA): TGTGCCAGTAGTCGCCTCCCGGACAGGTCCTACGAGCAGTACTTC. Translation gives CASSRLPDRSYEQYF. V is TRBV19 and J is TRBJ2-7; 7 bases fit TRBD1. Germline V lookup: CDR1 LNHDA, CDR2 SQIVND (reference sequence). J lost 1 base, V lost 5 bases, and 8 bases had no gene match. This CDR3 region has 15 residues. Variable domain in full (rest from reference TRBV19 and TRBJ2-7): DGGITQSPKYLFRKEGQNVTLSCEQNLNHDAMYWYRQDPGQGLRLIYYSQIVNDFQKGDIAEGYSVSREKKESFPLTVTSAQKNPTAFYLCASSRLPDRSYEQYFGPGTRLTVT.

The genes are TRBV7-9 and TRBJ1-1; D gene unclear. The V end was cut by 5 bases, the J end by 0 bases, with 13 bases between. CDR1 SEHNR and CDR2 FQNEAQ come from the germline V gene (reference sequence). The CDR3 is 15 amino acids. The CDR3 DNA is TGTGCCAGCAGCCCTATGCTTAACTTGAACACTGAAGCTTTCTTT. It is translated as CASSPMLNLNTEAFF.

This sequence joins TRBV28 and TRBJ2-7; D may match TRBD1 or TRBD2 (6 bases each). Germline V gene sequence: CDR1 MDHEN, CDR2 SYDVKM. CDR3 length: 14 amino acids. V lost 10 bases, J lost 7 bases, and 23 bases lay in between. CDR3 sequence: CATTTLNREDEQYF. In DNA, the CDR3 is TGTGCCACCACAACCTTGAACAGGGAGGATGAGCAGTACTTC. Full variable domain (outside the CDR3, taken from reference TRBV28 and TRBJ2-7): DVKVTQSSRYLVKRTGEKVFLECVQDMDHENMFWYRQDPGLGLRLIYFSYDVKMKEKGDIPEGYSVSREKKERFSLILESASTNQTSMYLCATTTLNREDEQYFGPGTRLTVT.

The CDR3 loop reads CASSAPREGMEPQHF. CDR3 DNA sequence: TGTGCCAGCAGCGCCCCCCGTGAGGGAATGGAGCCCCAGCATTTT. The rearrangement uses TRBV9 and TRBJ1-5; D uncertain. Germline loops: CDR1 SGDLS, CDR2 YYNGEE. Trimming cost V 3 bases and J 8 bases, with 18 bases left between them. This CDR3 spans 15 amino acids.

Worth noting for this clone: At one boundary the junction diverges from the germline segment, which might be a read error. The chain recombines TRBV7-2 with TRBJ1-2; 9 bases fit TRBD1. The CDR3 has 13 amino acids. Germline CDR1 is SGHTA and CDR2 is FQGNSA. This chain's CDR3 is CASSSRDREERVF. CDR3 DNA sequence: TGTGCCAGCAGCTCCCGGGACAGGGAAGAGCGGGTCTTC.

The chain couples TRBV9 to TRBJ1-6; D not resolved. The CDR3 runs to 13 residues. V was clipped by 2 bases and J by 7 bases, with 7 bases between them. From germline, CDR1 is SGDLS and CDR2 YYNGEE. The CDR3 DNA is TGTGCCAGCAGCGTCGACCCGAATTCACCCCTCCACTTT. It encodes CASSVDPNSPLHF.

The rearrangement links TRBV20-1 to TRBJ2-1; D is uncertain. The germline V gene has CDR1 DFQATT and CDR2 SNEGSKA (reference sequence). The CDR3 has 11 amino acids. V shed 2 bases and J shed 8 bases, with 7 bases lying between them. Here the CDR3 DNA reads TGCAGTGCTAGACTCGAGGATGAGCAGTTCTTC. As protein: CSARLEDEQFF.

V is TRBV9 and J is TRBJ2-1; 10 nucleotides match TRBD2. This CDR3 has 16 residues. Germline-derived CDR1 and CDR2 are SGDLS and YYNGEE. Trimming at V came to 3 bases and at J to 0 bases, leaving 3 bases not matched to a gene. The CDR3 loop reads CASSASGGSSYNEQFF. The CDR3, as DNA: TGTGCCAGCAGCGCTAGCGGGGGAAGCTCCTACAATGAGCAGTTCTTC. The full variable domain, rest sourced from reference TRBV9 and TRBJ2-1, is DSGVTQTPKHLITATGQRVTLRCSPRSGDLSVYWYQQSLDQGLQFLIQYYNGEERAKGNILERFSAQQFPDLHSELNLSSLELGDSALYFCASSASGGSSYNEQFFGPGTRLTVL.

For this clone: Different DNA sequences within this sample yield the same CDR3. CDR3 sequence: CAWSVGTGVYEQYF. The CDR3, as DNA: TGTGCCTGGAGTGTAGGGACAGGGGTGTACGAGCAGTACTTC. V gene TRBV30 combines with J gene TRBJ2-7, with 10 nucleotides matching TRBD1. The CDR3 runs to 14 residues. V lost 0 bases, J lost 4 bases, and 3 bases stayed unmatched. Germline CDR1 and CDR2: GTSNPN and SVGIG (reference sequence).

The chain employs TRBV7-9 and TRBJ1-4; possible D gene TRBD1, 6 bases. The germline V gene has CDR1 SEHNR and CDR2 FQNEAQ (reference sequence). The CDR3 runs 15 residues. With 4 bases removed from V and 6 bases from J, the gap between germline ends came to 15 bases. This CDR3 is CASSSDGGSYEKLFF. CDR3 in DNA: TGTGCCAGCAGCTCGGATGGGGGCTCGTATGAAAAACTGTTTTTT.

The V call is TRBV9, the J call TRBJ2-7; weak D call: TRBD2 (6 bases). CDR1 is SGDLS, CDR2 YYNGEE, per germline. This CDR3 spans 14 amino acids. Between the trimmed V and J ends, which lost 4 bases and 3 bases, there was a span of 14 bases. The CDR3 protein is CASSSGGTHYEQYF. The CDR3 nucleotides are TGTGCCAGCAGCTCGGGCGGGACCCACTACGAGCAGTACTTC.

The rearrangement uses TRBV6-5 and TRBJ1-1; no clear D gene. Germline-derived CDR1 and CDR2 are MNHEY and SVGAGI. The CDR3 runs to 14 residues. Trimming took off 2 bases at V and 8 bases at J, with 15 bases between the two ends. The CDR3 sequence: CASSYLPTAYEAFF. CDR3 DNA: TGTGCCAGCAGTTACCTCCCTACGGCATACGAAGCTTTCTTT.

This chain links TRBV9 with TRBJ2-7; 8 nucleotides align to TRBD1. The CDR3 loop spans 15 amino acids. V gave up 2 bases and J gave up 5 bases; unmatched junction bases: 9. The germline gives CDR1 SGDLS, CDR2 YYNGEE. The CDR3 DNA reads TGTGCCAGCAGCGTCGGCCAGGGGGCTCTCCACGAGCAGTACTTC. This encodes CASSVGQGALHEQYF. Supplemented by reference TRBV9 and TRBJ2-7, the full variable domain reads DSGVTQTPKHLITATGQRVTLRCSPRSGDLSVYWYQQSLDQGLQFLIQYYNGEERAKGNILERFSAQQFPDLHSELNLSSLELGDSALYFCASSVGQGALHEQYFGPGTRLTVT.

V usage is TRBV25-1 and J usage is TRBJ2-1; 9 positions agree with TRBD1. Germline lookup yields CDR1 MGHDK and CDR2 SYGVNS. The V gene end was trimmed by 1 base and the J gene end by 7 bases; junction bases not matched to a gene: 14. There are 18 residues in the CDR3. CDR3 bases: TGTGCCAGCAGTGAATTAGAGGGGACAGGGTGGGTCGGAAATGAGCAGTTCTTC. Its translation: CASSELEGTGWVGNEQFF. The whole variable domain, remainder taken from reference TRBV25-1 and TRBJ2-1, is EADIYQTPRYLVIGTGKKITLECSQTMGHDKMYWYQQDPGMELHLIHYSYGVNSTEKGDLSSESTVSRIRTEHFPLTLESARPSHTSQYLCASSELEGTGWVGNEQFFGPGTRLTVL.

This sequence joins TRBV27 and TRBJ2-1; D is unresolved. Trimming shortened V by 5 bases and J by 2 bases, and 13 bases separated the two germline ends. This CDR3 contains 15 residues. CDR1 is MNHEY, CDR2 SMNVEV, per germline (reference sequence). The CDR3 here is CASSNTVEAYNEQFF. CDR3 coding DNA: TGTGCCAGCAGTAACACAGTAGAAGCCTACAATGAGCAGTTCTTC.

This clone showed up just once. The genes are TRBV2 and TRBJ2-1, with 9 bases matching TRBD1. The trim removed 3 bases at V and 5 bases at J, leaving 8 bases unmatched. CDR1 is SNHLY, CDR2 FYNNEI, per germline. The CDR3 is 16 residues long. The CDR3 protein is CASSDGPGQGNNEQFF. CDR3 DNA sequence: TGTGCCAGCAGTGATGGACCGGGACAGGGAAACAATGAGCAGTTCTTC. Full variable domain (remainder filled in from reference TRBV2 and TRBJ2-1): EPEVTQTPSHQVTQMGQEVILRCVPISNHLYFYWYRQILGQKVEFLVSFYNNEISEKSEIFDDQFSVERPDGSNFTLKIRSTKLEDSAMYFCASSDGPGQGNNEQFFGPGTRLTVL.

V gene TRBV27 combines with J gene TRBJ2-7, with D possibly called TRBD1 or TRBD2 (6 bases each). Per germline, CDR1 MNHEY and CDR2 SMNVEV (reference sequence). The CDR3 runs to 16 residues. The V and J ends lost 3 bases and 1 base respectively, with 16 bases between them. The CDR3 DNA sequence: TGTGCCAGCAGTTTCTCCGAGGGGGGTCCTTCCTACGAGCAGTACTTC. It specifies CASSFSEGGPSYEQYF.

The CDR3 loop reads CASSVGQAYEQYF. For the CDR3, the DNA is TGTGCCAGCAGCGTGGGACAGGCCTACGAGCAGTACTTC. This rearrangement joins TRBV11-2 to TRBJ2-7; 8 nucleotides align to TRBD1. Germline V lookup: CDR1 SGHAT, CDR2 FQNNGV. The CDR3 is made up of 13 amino acids. J gave up 2 bases and V 5 bases, and 2 bases lay outside the gene matches.